Listed below are T cell receptor beta chains from one sample, sequenced in a study of OX40 agonist ivuxolimab in advanced cancers. Libraries were prepared by immunoSEQ multiplex PCR; TCRdb keeps only in-frame clonotypes and omits some of them. The sample lists fewer than 85,000 clones; roughly 80% were seen once. The sequencing here drew on CD4+ or CD8+ T cells sorted from blood, taken in a trial of the OX40 agonist ivuxolimab. These receptor sequences come from an adult with an advanced solid tumor such as melanoma, head and neck, liver or kidney cancer. CDR3s include the opening cysteine and the closing phenylalanine or tryptophan. D genes are given only for firm matches. Part of the rows lack a size; the others show once, few, many or a class for expanded clones.

>TRBJ2-5|TRBD2|TRBV5-1|-
CASSLSSGGQETQYF
TGCGCCAGCAGCTTGTCTAGCGGGGGCCAAGAGACCCAGTACTTC
>TRBJ2-7|-|TRBV7-2|-
CATSGGRGVSVSYEQYF
TGTGCCACATCTGGTGGCAGGGGCGTCTCTGTCTCCTACGAGCAGTACTTC
>TRBJ2-5|-|TRBV5-5|-
CASSRDPGETQYF
TGTGCCAGCAGCAGGGACCCGGGGGAGACCCAGTACTTC
>TRBJ1-5|-|TRBV5-5|-
CASSAQLNSNQPQHF
TGTGCCAGCAGCGCACAGCTAAATAGCAATCAGCCCCAGCATTTT
>TRBJ2-1|-|TRBV7-2|-
CASSNLGGYNEQFF
TGTGCCAGCAGCAACCTAGGGGGATACAATGAGCAGTTCTTC
>TRBJ2-7|TRBD2|TRBV6-9|-
CASSTSGYEQYF
TGTGCCAGCAGTACTAGCGGCTACGAGCAGTACTTC
>TRBJ2-1|-|TRBV6-5|-
CASSLRTGSQFF
TGTGCCAGCAGTCTGAGGACCGGGTCGCAGTTCTTC
>TRBJ2-7|-|TRBV7-8|-
CASSLLREQYF
TGTGCCAGCAGCCTATTGCGGGAGCAGTACTTC
>TRBJ1-3|-|TRBV28|few
CASISFWGRDTIYF
TGTGCCAGCATCTCCTTCTGGGGGCGAGACACCATATATTTT
>TRBJ2-1|TRBD2|TRBV5-1|-
CASMTSGNNYNEQFF
TGCGCCAGTATGACTAGCGGGAATAACTACAATGAGCAGTTCTTC
>TRBJ2-4|TRBD2|TRBV28|-
CASNSPSGGAGYIQYF
TGTGCCAGCAACTCTCCTAGCGGGGGGGCCGGATACATTCAGTACTTC
>TRBJ1-3|-|TRBV7-2|-
CASSYKAGHTSSGNTIYF
TGTGCCAGCAGCTATAAAGCGGGACACACAAGCTCTGGAAACACCATATATTTT
>TRBJ1-2|-|TRBV28|once
CASRSDHGYTF
TGTGCCAGCAGGTCTGATCATGGCTACACCTTC
>TRBJ2-3|TRBD1|TRBV4-1|-
CASSQDGLGQGSQYF
TGCGCCAGCAGCCAAGATGGATTGGGACAGGGGTCGCAGTATTTT
>TRBJ2-3|-|TRBV28|-
CASSVIGGNPKDTQYF
TGTGCCAGCAGCGTTATAGGGGGGAACCCAAAGGATACGCAGTATTTT
>TRBJ2-6|-|TRBV11-3|-
CASSPSGVSGANVLTF
TGTGCCAGCAGCCCCTCGGGGGTCTCTGGGGCCAACGTCCTGACTTTC
>TRBJ2-7|-|TRBV6-4|-
CASSPTAGNSYEQYF
TGTGCCAGCAGCCCGACGGCGGGGAACTCCTACGAGCAGTACTTC
>TRBJ2-2|-|TRBV7-3|-
CASSFGGTGGELFF
TGTGCCAGCAGCTTTGGAGGGACGGGCGGGGAGCTGTTTTTT
>TRBJ2-5|TRBD2|TRBV6-1|-
CASGSGRALGETQYF
TGTGCCAGCGGGAGCGGGAGGGCCTTGGGGGAGACCCAGTACTTC
>TRBJ2-7|-|TRBV5-6|-
CASSLGPGTQYEQYF
TGTGCCAGCAGCTTGGGCCCCGGGACTCAGTACGAGCAGTACTTC
>TRBJ1-5|-|TRBV2|-
CASSEGPAPQHF
TGTGCCAGCAGTGAAGGACCAGCGCCCCAGCATTTT
>TRBJ2-3|TRBD1|TRBV6-5|once
CASSYHRGPSTDTQYF
TGTGCCAGCAGTTACCACAGGGGCCCTAGCACAGATACGCAGTATTTT
>TRBJ1-2|TRBD1|TRBV6-4|-
CASSEGGTGEYGYTF
TGTGCCAGCAGTGAAGGAGGGACAGGGGAATATGGCTACACCTTC